Shown below are 21 T cell receptor beta chains from a single sample sequenced in a study of blood T cells in healthy people across ages. Primed by a sample-barcoded 5' primer and a J-beta primer mix, a second PCR proceeded for about 6 to 12 cycles. TCRdb passed the 5' RACE reads through MiXCR, listing each CDR3 protein once. The sample has about 800,000 distinct CDR3 sequences, around a quarter seen once. The sample also formed part of further work on T cells of mothers and their children.

The specimen was blood. These receptors were taken from a boy younger than 18 in good health.

Concerning this clonotype itself: At one end the junction does not follow the germline gene, possibly because of a read error. This chain joins TRBV29-1 and TRBJ2-6; D call uncertain. Germline V gene data show CDR1 as SQVTM and CDR2 as ANQGSEA. The CDR3 is 14 residues long. CDR3 DNA sequence: TGCGGCGTTCCGCGTAGCCCTGGGGCCAACGTCCTGACTTTC. The encoded protein is CGVPRSPGANVLTF.

This clonotype was observed a handful of times. The CDR3 spells CASQAYRLGPSSYEQYF. The DNA of the CDR3 is TGTGCCAGCCAAGCTTACCGATTAGGGCCCAGCTCCTACGAGCAGTACTTC. The rearrangement joins TRBV7-2 to TRBJ2-7; D call uncertain. The germline CDR1 and CDR2 sequences are SGHTA and FQGNSA. Between the trimmed V and J ends, which lost 8 bases and 0 bases, there was a span of 23 bases. The CDR3 spans 17 residues.

The table lists this clonotype with a few counts. This sequence joins TRBV2 and TRBJ2-1; weak D call: TRBD2 (5 bases). Trimming removed 7 bases at V and 4 bases at J, with 8 bases between. The CDR3 is 12 residues long. Germline CDR1 is SNHLY and CDR2 is FYNNEI. For the CDR3, the DNA is TGTGCCAGCACTCGGGGATACAATGAGCAGTTCTTC. Protein: CASTRGYNEQFF.

V usage is TRBV3-1 and J usage is TRBJ1-4; D perhaps matches TRBD1 (5 bases). Trimming shortened V by 6 bases and J by 8 bases, and 13 bases separated the two germline ends. The V gene's germline CDR1 is LGHDT and CDR2 YNNKEL (reference sequence). The CDR3 is made up of 13 amino acids. The CDR3 protein is CASRLRGDEKLFF. CDR3 sequence (DNA): TGTGCCAGCAGGCTTCGGGGGGACGAAAAACTGTTTTTT.

This clonotype was detected a few times. The genes are TRBV9 and TRBJ2-7; the D gene is possibly TRBD1 (5 bases). This CDR3 spans 15 amino acids. V was pared by 0 bases and J by 4 bases, with 14 bases between. Germline values: CDR1 SGDLS, CDR2 YYNGEE. This chain's CDR3 is CASSVVLRACYEQYF. In DNA, the CDR3 is TGTGCCAGCAGCGTAGTGCTCAGGGCCTGTTACGAGCAGTACTTC.

The chain has TRBV5-4 and TRBJ2-7, with D perhaps TRBD2 (5 bases). CDR1 is SGHNT, CDR2 YYREEE, per germline (reference sequence). The length of the CDR3 is 13 residues. The germline V and J ends were trimmed by 5 bases and 1 base, with 10 bases remaining between them. In DNA, the CDR3 is TGTGCCAGCAGGGCGGGTCCTTCCTACGAGCAGTACTTC. It specifies CASRAGPSYEQYF.

CDR3 sequence: CSGAGGGETQYF. The DNA for the CDR3 is TGCAGCGGGGCGGGAGGGGGAGAGACCCAGTACTTC. V is TRBV29-1 and J is TRBJ2-5; 9 bases are shared with TRBD2. The germline gives CDR1 SQVTM, CDR2 ANQGSEA. V was pared by 7 bases and J by 4 bases, with 4 bases of the junction left unmatched. This CDR3 is built from 12 residues.

This chain links TRBV7-8 with TRBJ2-5; possible D gene TRBD1, 5 bases. The V end was cut by 1 base, the J end by 4 bases, with 13 bases between. Germline lookup yields CDR1 SGHVS and CDR2 FQNEAQ. The CDR3 consists of 15 residues. CDR3 sequence (DNA): TGTGCCAGCAGCTTAGAGTACAGGCCCTCAGAGACCCAGTACTTC. The encoded protein is CASSLEYRPSETQYF.

Only a few counts were recorded for this clonotype. The genes are TRBV11-1 and TRBJ1-4; D is undetermined. Germline-derived CDR1 and CDR2 are SGHAT and FQDESV (reference sequence). There are 15 residues in the CDR3. V dropped 4 bases and J dropped 4 bases, with 13 bases sitting between them. The CDR3 DNA sequence: TGTGCCAGCAGCTCGGACGGGAACCTTAATGAAAAACTGTTTTTT. It encodes CASSSDGNLNEKLFF.

This clonotype has only a few counts. The chain carries TRBV9 and TRBJ2-1; D is undetermined. The germline V gene encodes CDR1 SGDLS and CDR2 YYNGEE. V was cut by 4 bases and J by 3 bases, with 14 bases left in between. CDR3 length equals 15 residues. CDR3 sequence: CASSSRLGFYNEQFF. The DNA for the CDR3 is TGTGCCAGCAGCTCCCGGCTTGGGTTCTACAATGAGCAGTTCTTC.

The sample holds a few counts of this clonotype. This rearrangement joins TRBV7-8 to TRBJ2-7; TRBD1 agrees at 7 bases. The germline CDR1 and CDR2 sequences are SGHVS and FQNEAQ. After removal of 3 bases from V and 3 bases from J, the junction contained 11 bases not matched to a gene. The CDR3 covers 16 residues. CDR3 sequence (DNA): TGTGCCAGCAGCTTTGCCCGGGACAGACGGATCTACGAGCAGTACTTC. This encodes CASSFARDRRIYEQYF. Together with reference TRBV7-8 and TRBJ2-7, the CDR3 gives the full variable domain: GAGVSQSPRYKVAKRGQDVALRCDPISGHVSLFWYQQALGQGPEFLTYFQNEAQLDKSGLPSDRFFAERPEGSVSTLKIQRTQQEDSAVYLCASSFARDRRIYEQYFGPGTRLTVT.

The V call is TRBV20-1, the J call TRBJ2-7; D may be TRBD1 (6 bases). The CDR3 totals 15 residues. Trimming took 0 bases from V and 0 from J, leaving 12 bases between them. Germline V gene sequence: CDR1 DFQATT, CDR2 SNEGSKA (reference sequence). CDR3 nucleotides: TGCAGTGCTAGAGATTCAGGGGCATCCTCCTACGAGCAGTACTTC. Protein product: CSARDSGASSYEQYF.

Points on this clonotype: One end of the junction is discordant with germline, which a read error may explain. V is TRBV28 and J is TRBJ2-1, with D perhaps matching TRBD1 or TRBD2 (5 bases each). Germline CDR1 reads MDHEN; CDR2 reads SYDVKM. The CDR3 has 12 amino acids. CDR3 protein: CVSSLRGAEQFF. DNA for the CDR3: TGTGTCAGCAGTTTACGGGGCGCTGAGCAGTTCTTC. Using reference TRBV28 and TRBJ2-1 for the parts outside the CDR3, the full variable domain is DVKVTQSSRYLVKRTGEKVFLECVQDMDHENMFWYRQDPGLGLRLIYFSYDVKMKEKGDIPEGYSVSREKKERFSLILESASTNQTSMYLCVSSLRGAEQFFGPGTRLTVL.

This clonotype occurred once. The rearrangement links TRBV12-3 or TRBV12-4 to TRBJ2-7; D perhaps matches TRBD1 (5 bases). With 4 bases removed from V and 4 bases from J, the gap between germline ends came to 17 bases. The CDR3 is 15 amino acids. DNA for the CDR3: TGTGCCAGCAGTTCGGCTGGGGCAGGGTTTTACGAGCAGTACTTC. Translation gives CASSSAGAGFYEQYF.

The V and J genes are TRBV19 and TRBJ1-1; possible D gene TRBD1, 5 bases. CDR3 length: 13 residues. Trimming took off 0 bases at V and 9 bases at J, with 11 bases between the two ends. The germline V gene encodes CDR1 LNHDA and CDR2 SQIVND (reference sequence). The CDR3 reads CASSIERTPQAFF. The CDR3 DNA reads TGTGCCAGTAGTATAGAGAGGACACCCCAAGCTTTCTTT.

The V call is TRBV6-2 or TRBV6-3, the J call TRBJ2-5; 8 bases line up with TRBD1. Germline lookup yields CDR1 MNHEY and CDR2 SVGEGT. This CDR3 spans 16 amino acids. V dropped 6 bases and J dropped 1; count of bases not matched to a gene: 10. This chain's CDR3 is CASRGMGQDLQETQYF. The CDR3 region has the DNA TGTGCCAGCAGAGGTATGGGACAGGATCTCCAAGAGACCCAGTACTTC.

This clonotype was seen only a few times. The chain is built from TRBV20-1 and TRBJ2-7; the D gene is possibly TRBD1 (6 bases). The V gene's germline CDR1 is DFQATT and CDR2 SNEGSKA (reference sequence). The V gene lost 6 bases and the J gene lost 6 bases, with 18 bases spanning the gap. The CDR3 is made up of 13 amino acids. CDR3 in amino acids: CSANTGIDSEQYF. In nucleotides, the CDR3 is TGCAGTGCCAACACAGGGATAGATAGCGAGCAGTACTTC.

Worth noting for this clonotype: This is likely a read error, given that the CDR3 carries no conserved phenylalanine or tryptophan at its end. This sequence joins TRBV28 and TRBJ2-4, with 10 positions matching TRBD2. Unmatched junction bases numbered 3, after V lost 2 bases and J lost 8 bases. CDR1 is MDHEN and CDR2 is SYDVKM in the germline V gene. The CDR3 loop spans 14 amino acids. The CDR3 here is CASSLIAGGDIQYL. As DNA, the CDR3 is TGTGCCAGCAGTTTAATAGCGGGGGGCGACATTCAGTACCTC.

The chain combines TRBV28 with TRBJ2-2; D gene ambiguous. The CDR3 consists of 10 residues. Germline V gene data show CDR1 as MDHEN and CDR2 as SYDVKM. The germline V and J ends were trimmed by 10 bases and 10 bases, with 10 bases remaining between them. This CDR3 reads CATGRKELFF. The DNA for the CDR3 is TGTGCCACCGGACGGAAGGAGCTGTTTTTT.

This clonotype occurred a few times. This chain joins TRBV14 and TRBJ2-1; D is unclear. The CDR3 consists of 14 residues. CDR1 and CDR2 (germline): SGHDN, FVKESK. Trimming removed 1 base from V and 8 bases from J, with 12 bases in between. CDR3 loop: CASSQAPSRDEQFF. Written as DNA, the CDR3 is TGTGCCAGCAGCCAAGCGCCTAGTCGGGATGAGCAGTTCTTC. Variable domain in full (rest from reference TRBV14 and TRBJ2-1): EAGVTQFPSHSVIEKGQTVTLRCDPISGHDNLYWYRRVMGKEIKFLLHFVKESKQDESGMPNNRFLAERTGGTYSTLKVQPAELEDSGVYFCASSQAPSRDEQFFGPGTRLTVL.

This clonotype occurred a few times. J is TRBJ1-2 and V is TRBV12-3 or TRBV12-4; D is undetermined. V was shortened by 6 bases and J by 3 bases, with 11 bases between the two germline ends. The CDR3 has 13 residues. CDR3 in amino acids: CASSDIGDYGYTF. DNA of the CDR3: TGTGCCAGCAGCGACATAGGAGACTATGGCTACACCTTC.